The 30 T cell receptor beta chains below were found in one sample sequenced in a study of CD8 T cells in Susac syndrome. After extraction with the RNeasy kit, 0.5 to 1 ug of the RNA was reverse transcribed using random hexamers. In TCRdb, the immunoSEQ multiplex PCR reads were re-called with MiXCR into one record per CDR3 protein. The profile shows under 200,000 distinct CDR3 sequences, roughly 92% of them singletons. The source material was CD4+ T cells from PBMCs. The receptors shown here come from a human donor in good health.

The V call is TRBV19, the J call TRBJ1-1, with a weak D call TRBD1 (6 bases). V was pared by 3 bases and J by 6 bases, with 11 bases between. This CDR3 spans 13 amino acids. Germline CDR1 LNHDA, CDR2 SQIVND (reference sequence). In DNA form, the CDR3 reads TGTGCCAGTAGTATGTGGGGGCGGCCTGAAGCTTTCTTT. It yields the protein CASSMWGRPEAFF.

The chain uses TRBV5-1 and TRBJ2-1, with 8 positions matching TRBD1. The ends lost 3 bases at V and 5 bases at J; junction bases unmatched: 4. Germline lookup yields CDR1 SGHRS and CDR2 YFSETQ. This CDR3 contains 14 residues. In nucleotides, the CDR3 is TGCGCCAGCAGCTCCCCGGGACAGGACAATGAGCAGTTCTTC. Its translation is CASSSPGQDNEQFF.

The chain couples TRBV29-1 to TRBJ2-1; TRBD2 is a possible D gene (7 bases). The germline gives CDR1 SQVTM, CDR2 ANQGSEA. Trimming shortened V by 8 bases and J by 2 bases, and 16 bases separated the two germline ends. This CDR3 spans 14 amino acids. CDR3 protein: CSLSAGAAYNEQFF. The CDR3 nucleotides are TGCAGCCTCTCGGCGGGGGCTGCCTACAATGAGCAGTTCTTC.

The CDR3 loop reads CASRPAYGYTF. CDR3 DNA: TGTGCCAGCAGGCCCGCCTATGGCTACACCTTC. V gene TRBV2 combines with J gene TRBJ1-2; D remains unclear. The CDR3 consists of 11 residues. Germline lookup yields CDR1 SNHLY and CDR2 FYNNEI. Trimming took off 6 bases at V and 4 bases at J, with 6 bases between the two ends.

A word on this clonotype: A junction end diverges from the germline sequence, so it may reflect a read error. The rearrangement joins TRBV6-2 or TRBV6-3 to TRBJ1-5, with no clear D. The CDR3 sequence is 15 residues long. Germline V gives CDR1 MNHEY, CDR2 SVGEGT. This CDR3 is CAGSYSTDSNQPQHF. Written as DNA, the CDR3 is TGTGCCGGCAGTTACTCGACGGATAGCAATCAGCCCCAGCATTTT.

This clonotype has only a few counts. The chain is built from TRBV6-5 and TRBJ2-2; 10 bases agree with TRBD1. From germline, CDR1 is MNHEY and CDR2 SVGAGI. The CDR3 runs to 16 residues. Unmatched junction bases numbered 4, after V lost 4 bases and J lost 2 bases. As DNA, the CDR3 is TGTGCCAGCAGTTTAGGGACAGGGGCAAACACCGGGGAGCTGTTTTTT. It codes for CASSLGTGANTGELFF.

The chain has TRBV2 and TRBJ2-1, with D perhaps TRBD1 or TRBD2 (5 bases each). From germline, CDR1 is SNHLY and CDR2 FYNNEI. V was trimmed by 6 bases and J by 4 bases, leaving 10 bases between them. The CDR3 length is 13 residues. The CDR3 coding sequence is TGTGCCAGCAGGGGGCCGGGGTACAATGAGCAGTTCTTC. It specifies CASRGPGYNEQFF. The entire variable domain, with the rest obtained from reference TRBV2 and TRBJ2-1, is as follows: EPEVTQTPSHQVTQMGQEVILRCVPISNHLYFYWYRQILGQKVEFLVSFYNNEISEKSEIFDDQFSVERPDGSNFTLKIRSTKLEDSAMYFCASRGPGYNEQFFGPGTRLTVL.

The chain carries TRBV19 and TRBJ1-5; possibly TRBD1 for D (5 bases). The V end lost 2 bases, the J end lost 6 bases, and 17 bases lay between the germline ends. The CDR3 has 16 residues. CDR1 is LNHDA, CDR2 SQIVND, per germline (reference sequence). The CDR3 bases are TGTGCCAGTAGTATACGGGCCGGGGGAGGGCTTCAGCCCCAGCATTTT. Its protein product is CASSIRAGGGLQPQHF.

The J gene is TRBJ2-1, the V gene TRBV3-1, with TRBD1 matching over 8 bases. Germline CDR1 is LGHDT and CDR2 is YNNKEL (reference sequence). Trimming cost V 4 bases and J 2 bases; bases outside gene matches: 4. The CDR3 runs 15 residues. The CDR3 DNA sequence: TGTGCCAGCAGCCCAAACAGGGGGACCTACAATGAGCAGTTCTTC. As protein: CASSPNRGTYNEQFF.

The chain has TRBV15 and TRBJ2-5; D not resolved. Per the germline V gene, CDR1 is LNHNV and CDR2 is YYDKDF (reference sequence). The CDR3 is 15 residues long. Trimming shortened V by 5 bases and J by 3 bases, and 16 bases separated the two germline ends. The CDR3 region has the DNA TGTGCCACCAGCCGATCCCAAGGAACAGAAGAGACCCAGTACTTC. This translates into CATSRSQGTEETQYF.

CDR3 in DNA: TGTGCCAGCAAGGATGGGTTGGGCACAGATACGCAGTATTTT. This sequence encodes CASKDGLGTDTQYF. The chain links TRBV2 to TRBJ2-3; D remains unclear. Per germline, CDR1 SNHLY and CDR2 FYNNEI. The CDR3 runs 14 residues. With 7 bases removed from V and 1 base from J, the gap between germline ends came to 12 bases.

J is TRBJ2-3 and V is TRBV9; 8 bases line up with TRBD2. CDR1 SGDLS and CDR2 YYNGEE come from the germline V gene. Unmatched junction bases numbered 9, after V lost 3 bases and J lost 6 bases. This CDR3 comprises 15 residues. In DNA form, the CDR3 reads TGTGCCAGCAGCGCTTTGCCGGGGGGGCAGGATACGCAGTATTTT. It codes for CASSALPGGQDTQYF.

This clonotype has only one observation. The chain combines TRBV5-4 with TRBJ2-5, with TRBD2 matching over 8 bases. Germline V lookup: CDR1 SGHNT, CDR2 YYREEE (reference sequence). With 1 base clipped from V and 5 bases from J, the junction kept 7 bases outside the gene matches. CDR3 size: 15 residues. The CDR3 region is CASSLLAGGGETQYF. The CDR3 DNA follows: TGTGCCAGCAGCTTGCTCGCGGGGGGAGGGGAGACCCAGTACTTC. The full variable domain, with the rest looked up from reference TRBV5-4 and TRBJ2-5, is ETGVTQSPTHLIKTRGQQVTLRCSSQSGHNTVSWYQQALGQGPQFIFQYYREEENGRGNFPPRFSGLQFPNYSSELNVNALELDDSALYLCASSLLAGGGETQYFGPGTRLLVL.

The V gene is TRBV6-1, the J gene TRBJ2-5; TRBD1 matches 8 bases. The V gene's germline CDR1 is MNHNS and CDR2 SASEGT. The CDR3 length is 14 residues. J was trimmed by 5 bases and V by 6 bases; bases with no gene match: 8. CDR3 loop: CASRPGQVRETQYF. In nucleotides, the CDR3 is TGTGCCAGCAGGCCGGGACAGGTACGGGAGACCCAGTACTTC.

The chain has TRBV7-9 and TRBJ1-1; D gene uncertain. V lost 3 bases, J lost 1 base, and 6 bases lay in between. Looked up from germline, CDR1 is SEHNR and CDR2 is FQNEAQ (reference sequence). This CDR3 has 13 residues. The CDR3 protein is CASSFPPNTEAFF. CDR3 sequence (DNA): TGTGCCAGCAGCTTCCCCCCGAACACTGAAGCTTTCTTT. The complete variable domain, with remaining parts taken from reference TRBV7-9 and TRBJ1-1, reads DTGVSQNPRHKITKRGQNVTFRCDPISEHNRLYWYRQTLGQGPEFLTYFQNEAQLEKSRLLSDRFSAERPKGSFSTLEIQRTEQGDSAMYLCASSFPPNTEAFFGQGTRLTVV.

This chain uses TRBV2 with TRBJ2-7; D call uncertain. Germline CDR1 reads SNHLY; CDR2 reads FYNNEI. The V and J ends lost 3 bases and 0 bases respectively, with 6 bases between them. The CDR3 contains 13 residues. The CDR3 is CASSDRNSYEQYF. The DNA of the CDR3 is TGTGCCAGCAGTGACAGAAACTCCTACGAGCAGTACTTC.

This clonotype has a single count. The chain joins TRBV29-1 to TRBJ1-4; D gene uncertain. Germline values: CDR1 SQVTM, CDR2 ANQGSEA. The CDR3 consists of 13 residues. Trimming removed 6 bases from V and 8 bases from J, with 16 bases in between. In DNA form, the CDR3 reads TGCAGCGTGGGGTCTGTCCTACGGGAAAAACTGTTTTTT. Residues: CSVGSVLREKLFF.

As DNA, the CDR3 is TGTGCCAGCAGTTTATCACCAGGGACGAGCAATCAGCCCCAGCATTTT. It specifies CASSLSPGTSNQPQHF. The chain couples TRBV27 to TRBJ1-5; a weak D match, TRBD1 (5 bases). The CDR3 is made up of 16 amino acids. V was shortened by 0 bases and J by 1 base, with 10 bases between the two germline ends. Germline V lookup: CDR1 MNHEY, CDR2 SMNVEV (reference sequence).

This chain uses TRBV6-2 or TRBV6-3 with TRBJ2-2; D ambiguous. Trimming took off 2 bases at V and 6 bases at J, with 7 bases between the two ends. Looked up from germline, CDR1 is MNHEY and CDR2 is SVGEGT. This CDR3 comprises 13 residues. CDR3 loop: CASSYTLAGELFF. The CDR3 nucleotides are TGTGCCAGCAGTTACACACTGGCCGGGGAGCTGTTTTTT.

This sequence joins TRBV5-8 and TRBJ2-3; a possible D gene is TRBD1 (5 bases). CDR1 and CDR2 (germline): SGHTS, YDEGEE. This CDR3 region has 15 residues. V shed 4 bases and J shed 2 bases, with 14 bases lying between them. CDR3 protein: CASSGARVNTDTQYF. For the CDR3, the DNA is TGTGCCAGCAGCGGCGCCAGGGTGAACACAGATACGCAGTATTTT.

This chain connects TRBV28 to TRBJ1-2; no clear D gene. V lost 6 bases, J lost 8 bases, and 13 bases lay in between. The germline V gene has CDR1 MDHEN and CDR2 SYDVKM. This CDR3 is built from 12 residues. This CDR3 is CASSPDSWGYTF. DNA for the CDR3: TGTGCCAGCAGCCCGGACTCTTGGGGCTACACCTTC.

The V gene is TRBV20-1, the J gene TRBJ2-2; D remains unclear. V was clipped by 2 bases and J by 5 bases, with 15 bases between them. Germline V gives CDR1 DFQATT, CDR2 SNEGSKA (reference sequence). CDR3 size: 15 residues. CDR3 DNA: TGCAGTGCTAGAATGACGAATGTAGGGACCGGGGAGCTGTTTTTT. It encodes CSARMTNVGTGELFF.

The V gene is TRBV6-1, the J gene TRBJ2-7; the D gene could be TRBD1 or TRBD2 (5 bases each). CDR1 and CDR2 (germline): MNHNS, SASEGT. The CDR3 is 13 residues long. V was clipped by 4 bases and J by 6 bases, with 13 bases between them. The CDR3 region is CASSASRESEQYV. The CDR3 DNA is TGTGCCAGCAGTGCCAGCAGGGAGAGCGAGCAGTACGTC.

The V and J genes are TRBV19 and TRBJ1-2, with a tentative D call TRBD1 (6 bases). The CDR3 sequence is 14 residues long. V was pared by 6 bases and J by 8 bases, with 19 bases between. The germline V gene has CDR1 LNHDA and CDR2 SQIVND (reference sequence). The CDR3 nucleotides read TGTGCCAGTAGCTACAGGACAGACTGGAAGGGCTACACCTTC. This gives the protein CASSYRTDWKGYTF.

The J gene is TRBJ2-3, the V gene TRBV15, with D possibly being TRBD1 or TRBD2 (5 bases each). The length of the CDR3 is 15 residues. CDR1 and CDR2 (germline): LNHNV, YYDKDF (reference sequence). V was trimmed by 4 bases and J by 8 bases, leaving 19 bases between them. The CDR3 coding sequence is TGTGCCACCAGCAATCGGGGCCTGGGCTTCGCTACGCAGTATTTT. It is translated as CATSNRGLGFATQYF.

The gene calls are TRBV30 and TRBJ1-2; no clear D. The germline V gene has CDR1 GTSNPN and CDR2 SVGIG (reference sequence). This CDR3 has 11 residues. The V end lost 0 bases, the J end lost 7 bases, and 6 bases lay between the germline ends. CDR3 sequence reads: CAWSVHLGYTF. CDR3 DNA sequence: TGTGCCTGGAGTGTACACCTTGGCTACACCTTC.

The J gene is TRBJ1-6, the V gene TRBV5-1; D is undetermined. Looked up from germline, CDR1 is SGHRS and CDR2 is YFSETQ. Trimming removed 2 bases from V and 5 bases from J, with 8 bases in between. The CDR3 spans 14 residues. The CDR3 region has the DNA TGCGCCAGCAGCTTAGGGCCGGATAATTCACCCCTCCACTTT. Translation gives CASSLGPDNSPLHF.

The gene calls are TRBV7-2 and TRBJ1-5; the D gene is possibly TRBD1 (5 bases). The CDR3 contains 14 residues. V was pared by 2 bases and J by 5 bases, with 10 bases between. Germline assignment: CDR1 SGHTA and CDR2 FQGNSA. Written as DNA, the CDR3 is TGTGCCAGCAGCTTAAGACAGAGCTATCAGCCCCAGCATTTT. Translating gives CASSLRQSYQPQHF.

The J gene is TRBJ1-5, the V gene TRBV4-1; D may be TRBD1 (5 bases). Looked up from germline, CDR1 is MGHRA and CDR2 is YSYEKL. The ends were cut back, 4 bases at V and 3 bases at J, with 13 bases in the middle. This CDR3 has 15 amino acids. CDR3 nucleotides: TGCGCCAGCAGCCTAGGTTCGGGGGACAATCAGCCCCAGCATTTT. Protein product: CASSLGSGDNQPQHF.

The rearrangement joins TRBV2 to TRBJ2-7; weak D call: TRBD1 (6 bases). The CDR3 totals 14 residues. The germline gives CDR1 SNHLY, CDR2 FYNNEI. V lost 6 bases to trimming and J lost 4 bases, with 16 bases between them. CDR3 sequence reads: CASRPYRDNYEQYF. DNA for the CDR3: TGTGCCAGCAGACCCTACCGGGACAATTACGAGCAGTACTTC.